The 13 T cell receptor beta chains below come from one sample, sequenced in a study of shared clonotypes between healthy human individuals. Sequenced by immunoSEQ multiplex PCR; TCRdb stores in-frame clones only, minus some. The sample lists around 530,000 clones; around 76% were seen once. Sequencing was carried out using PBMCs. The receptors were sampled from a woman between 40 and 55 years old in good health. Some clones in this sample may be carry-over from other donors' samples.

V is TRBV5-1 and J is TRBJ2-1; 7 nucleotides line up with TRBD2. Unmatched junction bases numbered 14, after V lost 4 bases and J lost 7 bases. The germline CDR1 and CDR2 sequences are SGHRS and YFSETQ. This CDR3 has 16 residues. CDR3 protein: CASSLNPGGGINEQFF. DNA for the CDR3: TGCGCCAGCAGCCTCAACCCCGGGGGAGGGATAAATGAGCAGTTCTTC. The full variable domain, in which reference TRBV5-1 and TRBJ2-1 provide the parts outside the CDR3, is KAGVTQTPRYLIKTRGQQVTLSCSPISGHRSVSWYQQTPGQGLQFLFEYFSETQRNKGNFPGRFSGRQFSNSRSEMNVSTLELGDSALYLCASSLNPGGGINEQFFGPGTRLTVL.

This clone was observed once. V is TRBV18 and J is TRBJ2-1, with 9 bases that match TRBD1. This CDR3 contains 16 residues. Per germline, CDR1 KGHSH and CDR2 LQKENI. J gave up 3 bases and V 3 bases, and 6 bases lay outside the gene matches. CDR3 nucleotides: TGTGCCAGCTCACCGCTTCCGGGACAGGGCTACAATGAGCAGTTCTTC. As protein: CASSPLPGQGYNEQFF.

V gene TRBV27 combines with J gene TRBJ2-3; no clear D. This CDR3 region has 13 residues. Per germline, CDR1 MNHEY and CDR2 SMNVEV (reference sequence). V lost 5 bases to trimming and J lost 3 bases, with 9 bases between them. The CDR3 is CASSPRWTDTQYF. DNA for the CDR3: TGTGCCAGCAGTCCGCGGTGGACAGATACGCAGTATTTT.

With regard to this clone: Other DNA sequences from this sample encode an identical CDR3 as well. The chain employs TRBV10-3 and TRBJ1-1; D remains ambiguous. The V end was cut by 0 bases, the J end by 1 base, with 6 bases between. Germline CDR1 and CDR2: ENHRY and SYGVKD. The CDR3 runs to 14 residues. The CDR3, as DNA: TGTGCCATCAGTGAGTCCAAGGGGAACACTGAAGCTTTCTTT. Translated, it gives CAISESKGNTEAFF.

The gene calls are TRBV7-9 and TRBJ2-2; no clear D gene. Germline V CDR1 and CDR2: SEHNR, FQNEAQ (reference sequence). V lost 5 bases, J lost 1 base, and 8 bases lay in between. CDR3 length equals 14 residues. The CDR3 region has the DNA TGTGCCAGCAGCCGGATGAGGAACACCGGGGAGCTGTTTTTT. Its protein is CASSRMRNTGELFF. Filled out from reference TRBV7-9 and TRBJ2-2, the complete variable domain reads DTGVSQNPRHKITKRGQNVTFRCDPISEHNRLYWYRQTLGQGPEFLTYFQNEAQLEKSRLLSDRFSAERPKGSFSTLEIQRTEQGDSAMYLCASSRMRNTGELFFGEGSRLTVL.

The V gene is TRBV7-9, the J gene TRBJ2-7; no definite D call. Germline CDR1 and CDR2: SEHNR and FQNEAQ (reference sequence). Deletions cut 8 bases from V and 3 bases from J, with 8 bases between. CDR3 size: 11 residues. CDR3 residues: CASGSNYEQYF. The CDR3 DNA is TGTGCCAGCGGTTCCAACTACGAGCAGTACTTC.

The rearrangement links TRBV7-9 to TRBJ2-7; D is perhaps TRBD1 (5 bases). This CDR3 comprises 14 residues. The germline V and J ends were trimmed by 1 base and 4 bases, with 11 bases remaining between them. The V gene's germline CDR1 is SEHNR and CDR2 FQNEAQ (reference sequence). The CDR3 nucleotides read TGTGCCAGCAGCTTAGAAGGGGCGAGGTACGAGCAGTACTTC. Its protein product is CASSLEGARYEQYF. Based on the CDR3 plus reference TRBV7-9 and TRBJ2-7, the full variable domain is DTGVSQNPRHKITKRGQNVTFRCDPISEHNRLYWYRQTLGQGPEFLTYFQNEAQLEKSRLLSDRFSAERPKGSFSTLEIQRTEQGDSAMYLCASSLEGARYEQYFGPGTRLTVT.

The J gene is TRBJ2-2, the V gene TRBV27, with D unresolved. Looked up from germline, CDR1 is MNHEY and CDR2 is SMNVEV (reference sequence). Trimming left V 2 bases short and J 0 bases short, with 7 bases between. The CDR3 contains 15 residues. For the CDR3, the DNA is TGTGCCAGCAGTTTAACTCGGGCGAACACCGGGGAGCTGTTTTTT. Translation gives CASSLTRANTGELFF.

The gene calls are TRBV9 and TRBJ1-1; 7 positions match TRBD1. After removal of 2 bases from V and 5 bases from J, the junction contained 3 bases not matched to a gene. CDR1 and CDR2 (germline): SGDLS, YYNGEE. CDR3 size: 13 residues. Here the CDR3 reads CASSVDRVTEAFF. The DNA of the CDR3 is TGTGCCAGCAGCGTCGACAGGGTAACTGAAGCTTTCTTT.

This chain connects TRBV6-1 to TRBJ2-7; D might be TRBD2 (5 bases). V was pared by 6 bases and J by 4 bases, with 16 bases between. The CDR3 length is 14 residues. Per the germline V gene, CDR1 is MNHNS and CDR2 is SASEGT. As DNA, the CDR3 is TGTGCCAGCAGCGAGGGAATAGGTATATACGAGCAGTACTTC. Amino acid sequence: CASSEGIGIYEQYF.

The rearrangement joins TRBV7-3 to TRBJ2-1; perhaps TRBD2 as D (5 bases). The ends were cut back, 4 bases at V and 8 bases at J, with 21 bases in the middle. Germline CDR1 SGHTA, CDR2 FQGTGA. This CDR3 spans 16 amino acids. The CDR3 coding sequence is TGTGCCAGCAGCTCCTTTCTATCTCCCACTAGGGATGAGCAGTTCTTC. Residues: CASSSFLSPTRDEQFF.

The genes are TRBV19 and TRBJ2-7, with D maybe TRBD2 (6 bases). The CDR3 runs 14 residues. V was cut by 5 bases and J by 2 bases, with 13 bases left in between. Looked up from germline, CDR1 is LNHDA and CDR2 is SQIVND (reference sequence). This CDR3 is CASSPLSGAYEQYF. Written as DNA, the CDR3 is TGTGCCAGTAGTCCCCTCTCGGGGGCCTACGAGCAGTACTTC.

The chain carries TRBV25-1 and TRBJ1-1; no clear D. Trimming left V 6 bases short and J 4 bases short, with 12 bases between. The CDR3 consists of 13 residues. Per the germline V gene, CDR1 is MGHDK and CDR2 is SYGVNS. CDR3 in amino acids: CASSIGFGTEAFF. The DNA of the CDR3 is TGTGCCAGCAGCATAGGGTTTGGCACTGAAGCTTTCTTT.